The subject of this entry is one T cell receptor (beta chain). The target antigen is unknown. Libraries were prepared by immunoSEQ multiplex PCR; TCRdb keeps only in-frame clonotypes and omits some of them. The table includes 200,000 to 250,000 clones, approximately 94% detected once. This sample was included in a study of T cell responses to AZD1222 COVID-19 vaccine. Study-level results: At 160-218 and 743-854, vaccine-associated CD4 TCRs were dominant, and they spanned spike. Donors in the cohort were predominantly white British and more often female, and clonal diversity was possibly underestimated.

The specimen was peripheral blood, collected 28 days after the second dose of the MenACWY control vaccine. This receptor was identified in an adult who received the MenACWY meningococcal vaccine as a control.

CDR3 nucleotides: TGTGCCAGCAGCCCCCAGGGCGACAGGGGGTCCGAGCAGTACTTC. Protein sequence: CASSPQGDRGSEQYF. This rearrangement joins TRBV4-2 to TRBJ2-7; 9 positions agree with TRBD1. V shed 4 bases and J 6 bases; nucleotides not matched to a gene: 10. CDR3 size: 15 residues. Germline values: CDR1 LGHNA, CDR2 YNFKEQ.